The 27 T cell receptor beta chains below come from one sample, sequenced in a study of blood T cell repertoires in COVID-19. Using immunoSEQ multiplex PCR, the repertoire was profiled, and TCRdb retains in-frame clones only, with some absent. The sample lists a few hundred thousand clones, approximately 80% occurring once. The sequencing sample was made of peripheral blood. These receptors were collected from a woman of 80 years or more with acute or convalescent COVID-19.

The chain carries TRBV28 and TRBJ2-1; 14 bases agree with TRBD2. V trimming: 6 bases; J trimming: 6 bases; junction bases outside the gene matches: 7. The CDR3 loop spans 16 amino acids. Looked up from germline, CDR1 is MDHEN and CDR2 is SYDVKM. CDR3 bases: TGTGCCAGCAGACATCCGGGACTAGCGGGAGTCAATGAGCAGTTCTTC. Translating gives CASRHPGLAGVNEQFF.

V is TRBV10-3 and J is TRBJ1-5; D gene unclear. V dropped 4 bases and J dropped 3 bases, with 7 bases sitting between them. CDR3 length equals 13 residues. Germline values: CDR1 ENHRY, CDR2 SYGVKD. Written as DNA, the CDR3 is TGTGCCATCAGTGTGAGTATCAATCAGCCCCAGCATTTT. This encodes CAISVSINQPQHF.

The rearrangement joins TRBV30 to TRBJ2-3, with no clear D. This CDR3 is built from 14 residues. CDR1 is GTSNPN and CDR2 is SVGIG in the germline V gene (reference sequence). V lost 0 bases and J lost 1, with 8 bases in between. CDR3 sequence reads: CAWSVLRGTDTQYF. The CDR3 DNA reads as TGTGCCTGGAGTGTTTTACGGGGCACAGATACGCAGTATTTT.

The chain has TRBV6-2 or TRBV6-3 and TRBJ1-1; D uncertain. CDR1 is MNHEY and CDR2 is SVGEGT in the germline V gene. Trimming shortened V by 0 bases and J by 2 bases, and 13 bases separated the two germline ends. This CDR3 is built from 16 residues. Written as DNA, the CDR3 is TGTGCCAGCAGTTACTCGATTGGGCGGGCTAACACTGAAGCTTTCTTT. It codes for CASSYSIGRANTEAFF.

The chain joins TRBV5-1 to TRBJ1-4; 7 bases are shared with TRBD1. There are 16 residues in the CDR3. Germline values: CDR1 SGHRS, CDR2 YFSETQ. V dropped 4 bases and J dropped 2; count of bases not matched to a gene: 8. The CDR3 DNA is TGCGCCAGCAGCCGCTCTCAAGGGGGCACTAATGAAAAACTGTTTTTT. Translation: CASSRSQGGTNEKLFF. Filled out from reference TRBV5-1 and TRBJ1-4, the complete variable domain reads KAGVTQTPRYLIKTRGQQVTLSCSPISGHRSVSWYQQTPGQGLQFLFEYFSETQRNKGNFPGRFSGRQFSNSRSEMNVSTLELGDSALYLCASSRSQGGTNEKLFFGSGTQLSVL.

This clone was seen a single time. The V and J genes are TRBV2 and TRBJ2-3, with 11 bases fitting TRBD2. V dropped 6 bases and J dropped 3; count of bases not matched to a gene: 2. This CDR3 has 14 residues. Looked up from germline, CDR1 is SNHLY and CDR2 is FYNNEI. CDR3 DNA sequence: TGTGCCAGCAGCCGACTAGCGGGGACAGATACGCAGTATTTT. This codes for CASSRLAGTDTQYF.

The CDR3 loop reads CASSQARLSATNEKLFF. The CDR3 DNA sequence: TGTGCCAGCAGCCAAGCCCGCCTAAGTGCAACTAATGAAAAACTGTTTTTT. V gene TRBV14 combines with J gene TRBJ1-4; unclear D gene. Germline CDR1 SGHDN, CDR2 FVKESK. With 1 base removed from V and 0 bases from J, the gap between germline ends came to 12 bases. This CDR3 region has 17 residues.

This CDR3 is CAISTSFRTDTQYF. As DNA, the CDR3 is TGTGCCATCAGCACTAGTTTCCGCACAGATACGCAGTATTTT. The chain employs TRBV10-3 and TRBJ2-3, with TRBD2 as a possible D gene (5 bases). CDR3 size: 14 residues. Between the trimmed V and J ends, which lost 6 bases and 1 base, there was a span of 11 bases. The germline V gene has CDR1 ENHRY and CDR2 SYGVKD.

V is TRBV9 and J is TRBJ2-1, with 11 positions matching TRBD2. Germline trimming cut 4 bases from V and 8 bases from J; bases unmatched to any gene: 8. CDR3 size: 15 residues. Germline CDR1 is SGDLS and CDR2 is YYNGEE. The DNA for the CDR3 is TGTGCCAGCAGCCCCTTTAGCGGGGGGGCAGATGAGCAGTTCTTC. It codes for CASSPFSGGADEQFF.

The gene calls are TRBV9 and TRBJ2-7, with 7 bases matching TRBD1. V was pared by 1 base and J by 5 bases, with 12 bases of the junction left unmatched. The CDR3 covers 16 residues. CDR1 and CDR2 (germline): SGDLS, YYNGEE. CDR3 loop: CASSVSAGDRAHEQYF. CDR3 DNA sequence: TGTGCCAGCAGCGTATCCGCCGGAGACAGGGCTCACGAGCAGTACTTC.

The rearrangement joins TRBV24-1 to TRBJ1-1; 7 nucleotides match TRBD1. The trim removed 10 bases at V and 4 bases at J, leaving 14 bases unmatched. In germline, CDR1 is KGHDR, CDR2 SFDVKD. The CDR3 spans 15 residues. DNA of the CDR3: TGTGCCACGCGTGAAACGACAGGGATGGCCACTGAAGCTTTCTTT. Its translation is CATRETTGMATEAFF.

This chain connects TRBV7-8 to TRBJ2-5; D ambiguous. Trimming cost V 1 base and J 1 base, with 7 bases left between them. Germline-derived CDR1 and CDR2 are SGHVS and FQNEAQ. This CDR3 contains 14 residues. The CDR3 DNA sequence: TGTGCCAGCAGCTTAGATTTCAGCCAAGAGACCCAGTACTTC. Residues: CASSLDFSQETQYF.

CDR3 sequence reads: CASSNTLTPDRGRFYGYTF. In nucleotides, the CDR3 is TGTGCCAGTAGTAACACCTTAACCCCTGACAGGGGGCGCTTCTATGGCTACACCTTC. V gene TRBV19 combines with J gene TRBJ1-2, with 10 bases lining up with TRBD1. The trim removed 4 bases at V and 4 bases at J, leaving 18 bases unmatched. Germline CDR1 is LNHDA and CDR2 is SQIVND (reference sequence). There are 19 residues in the CDR3.

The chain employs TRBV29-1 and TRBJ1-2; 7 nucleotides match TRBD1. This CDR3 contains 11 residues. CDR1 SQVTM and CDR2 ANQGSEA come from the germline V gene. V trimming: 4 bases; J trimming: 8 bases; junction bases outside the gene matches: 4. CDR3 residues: CSVGQGMGYTF. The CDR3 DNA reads TGCAGCGTTGGACAGGGTATGGGCTACACCTTC.

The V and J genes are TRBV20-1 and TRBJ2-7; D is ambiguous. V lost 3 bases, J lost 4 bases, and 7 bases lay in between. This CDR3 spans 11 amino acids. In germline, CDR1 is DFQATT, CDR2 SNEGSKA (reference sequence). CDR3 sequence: CSARPGYEQYF. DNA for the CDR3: TGCAGTGCTAGGCCCGGTTACGAGCAGTACTTC.

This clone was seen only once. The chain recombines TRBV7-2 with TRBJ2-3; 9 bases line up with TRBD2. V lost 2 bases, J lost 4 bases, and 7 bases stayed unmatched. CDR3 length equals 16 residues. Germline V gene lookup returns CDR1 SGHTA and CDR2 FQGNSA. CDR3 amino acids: CASSLFGGGAADTQYF. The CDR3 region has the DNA TGTGCCAGCAGCTTATTTGGCGGGGGGGCCGCAGATACGCAGTATTTT.

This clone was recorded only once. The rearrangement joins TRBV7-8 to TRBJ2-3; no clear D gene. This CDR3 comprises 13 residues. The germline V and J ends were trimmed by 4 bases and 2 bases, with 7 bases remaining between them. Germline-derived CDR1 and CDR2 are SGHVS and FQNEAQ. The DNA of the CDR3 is TGTGCCAGCAGCTCCCCCTACACAGATACGCAGTATTTT. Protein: CASSSPYTDTQYF.

The chain's CDR3 is CASSNGQGASYEQYF. CDR3 nucleotides: TGTGCCAGCTCGAATGGACAGGGGGCCTCCTACGAGCAGTACTTC. The chain carries TRBV18 and TRBJ2-7; 11 positions agree with TRBD1. CDR3 length: 15 residues. Germline lookup yields CDR1 KGHSH and CDR2 LQKENI. The ends lost 6 bases at V and 0 bases at J; junction bases unmatched: 4.

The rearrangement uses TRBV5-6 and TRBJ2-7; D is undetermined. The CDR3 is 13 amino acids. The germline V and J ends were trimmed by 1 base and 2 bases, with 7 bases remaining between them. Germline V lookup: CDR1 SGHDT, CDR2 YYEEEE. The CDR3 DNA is TGTGCCAGCAGCTTGCCAGTTGCCTACGAGCAGTACTTC. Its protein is CASSLPVAYEQYF. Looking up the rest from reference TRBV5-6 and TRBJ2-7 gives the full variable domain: DAGVTQSPTHLIKTRGQQVTLRCSPKSGHDTVSWYQQALGQGPQFIFQYYEEEERQRGNFPDRFSGHQFPNYSSELNVNALLLGDSALYLCASSLPVAYEQYFGPGTRLTVT.

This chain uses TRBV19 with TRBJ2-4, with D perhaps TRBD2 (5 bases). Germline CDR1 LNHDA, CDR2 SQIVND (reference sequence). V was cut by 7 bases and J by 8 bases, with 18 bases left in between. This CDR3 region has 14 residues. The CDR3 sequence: CASTDGPARDIQYF. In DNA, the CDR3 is TGTGCCAGTACCGACGGACCCGCGAGGGACATTCAGTACTTC.

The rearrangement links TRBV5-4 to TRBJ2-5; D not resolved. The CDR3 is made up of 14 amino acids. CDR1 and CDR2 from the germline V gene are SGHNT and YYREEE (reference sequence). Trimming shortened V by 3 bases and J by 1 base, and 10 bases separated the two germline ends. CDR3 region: CASSSDTFQETQYF. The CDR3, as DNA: TGTGCCAGCAGCTCTGACACGTTCCAAGAGACCCAGTACTTC.

The CDR3 sequence is CASRGTNPVYGYTF. CDR3 nucleotide sequence: TGTGCCAGCAGAGGGACAAACCCGGTATATGGCTACACCTTC. This sequence joins TRBV6-5 and TRBJ1-2, with D possibly matching TRBD1 (6 bases). The germline CDR1 and CDR2 sequences are MNHEY and SVGAGI. The CDR3 extends over 14 amino acids. Trimming stripped 6 bases from V and 5 bases from J, with 16 bases between.

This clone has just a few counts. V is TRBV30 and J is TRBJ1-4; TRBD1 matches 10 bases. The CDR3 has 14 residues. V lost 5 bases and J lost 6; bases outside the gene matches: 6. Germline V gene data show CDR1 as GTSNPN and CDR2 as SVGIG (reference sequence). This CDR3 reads CAWGRGTGDEKLFF. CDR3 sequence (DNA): TGTGCCTGGGGGAGGGGGACAGGGGATGAAAAACTGTTTTTT.

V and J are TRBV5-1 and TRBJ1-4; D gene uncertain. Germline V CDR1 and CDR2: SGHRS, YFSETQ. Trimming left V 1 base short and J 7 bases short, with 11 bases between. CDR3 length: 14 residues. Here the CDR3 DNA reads TGCGCCAGCAGCTTGCCCGGGGAGGGTGAAAAACTGTTTTTT. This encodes CASSLPGEGEKLFF.

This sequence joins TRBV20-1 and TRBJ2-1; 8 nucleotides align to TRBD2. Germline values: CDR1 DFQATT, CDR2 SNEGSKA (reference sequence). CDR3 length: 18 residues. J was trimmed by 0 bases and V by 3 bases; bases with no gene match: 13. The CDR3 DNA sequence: TGCAGTGCTAGTGGGGCGGGAGGTCTCCTGAGCTCCTACAATGAGCAGTTCTTC. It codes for CSASGAGGLLSSYNEQFF.

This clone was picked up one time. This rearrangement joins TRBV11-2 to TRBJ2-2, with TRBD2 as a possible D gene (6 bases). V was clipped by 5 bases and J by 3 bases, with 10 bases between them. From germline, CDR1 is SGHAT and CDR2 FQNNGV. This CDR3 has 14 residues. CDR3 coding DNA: TGTGCCAGCAGCCCGGGACTTTACACCGGGGAGCTGTTTTTT. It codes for CASSPGLYTGELFF.

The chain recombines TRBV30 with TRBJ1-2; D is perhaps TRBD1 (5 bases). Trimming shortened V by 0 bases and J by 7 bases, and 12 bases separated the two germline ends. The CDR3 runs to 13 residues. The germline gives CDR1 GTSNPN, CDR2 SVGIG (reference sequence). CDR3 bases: TGTGCCTGGAGTGTATCAGGGTTACGTGGCTACACCTTC. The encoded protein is CAWSVSGLRGYTF. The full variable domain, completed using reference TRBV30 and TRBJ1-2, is SQTIHQWPATLVQPVGSPLSLECTVEGTSNPNLYWYRQAAGRGLQLLFYSVGIGQISSEVPQNLSASRPQDRQFILSSKKLLLSDSGFYLCAWSVSGLRGYTFGSGTRLTVV.